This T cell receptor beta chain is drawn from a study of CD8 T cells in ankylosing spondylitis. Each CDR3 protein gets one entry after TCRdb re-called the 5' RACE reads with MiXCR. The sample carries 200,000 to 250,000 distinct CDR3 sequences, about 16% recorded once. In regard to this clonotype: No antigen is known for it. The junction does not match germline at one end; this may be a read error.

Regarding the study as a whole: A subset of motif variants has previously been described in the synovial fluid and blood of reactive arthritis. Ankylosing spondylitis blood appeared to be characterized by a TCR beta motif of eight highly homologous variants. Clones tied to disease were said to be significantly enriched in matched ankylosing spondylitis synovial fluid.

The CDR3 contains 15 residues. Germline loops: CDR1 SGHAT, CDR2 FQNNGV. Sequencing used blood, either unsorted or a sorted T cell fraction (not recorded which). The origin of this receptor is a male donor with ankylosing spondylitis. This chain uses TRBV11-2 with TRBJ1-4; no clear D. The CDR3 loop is CASSLDGQSPSLTVF. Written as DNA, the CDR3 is TGTGCCAGCAGCTTAGATGGCCAGAGCCCATCTCTTACGGTTTTT.